This TCR beta chain was captured by sequencing in a study of breast tumors, draining lymph nodes, adjacent tissues. Study-level points and caveats: Tumor TCR diversity was below lymph nodes but above nontumor tissue. Tumor and nontumor repertoires were significantly more similar in luminal-like than in basal-like breast cancer.

Axillary draining lymph nodes of breast cancer patients supplied the node samples. Of note for this clonotype: What it recognizes is unknown.

Germline V gene lookup returns CDR1 LNHDA and CDR2 SQIVND (reference sequence). The CDR3 runs 15 residues. Trimming removed 4 bases at V and 9 bases at J, with 21 bases between. TCRdb processed the multiplex PCR reads anew with MiXCR; each CDR3 protein has one entry. Among about 100,000 distinct CDR3 sequences listed, around 20% were seen once. The chain uses TRBV19 and TRBJ2-5; TRBD1 is a possible D gene (5 bases). Sequenced sample: axillary lymph node tissue. This TCR derives from a female donor with breast cancer. Some clones in this sample may be carry-over from other donors' samples. The CDR3 protein is CASSTWGRDFEAQYF. CDR3 coding DNA: TGTGCCAGTAGTACTTGGGGCAGGGATTTCGAGGCCCAGTACTTC.